This TCR beta chain was identified in a study of blood T cells in healthy people across ages. General study findings and limits: A conclusive naive versus antigen-experienced comparison was prevented by the unsorted PBMCs.

With a J-beta primer mix and a sample-barcoded 5' primer, a second PCR ran about 7 to 12 cycles. A template-switch adaptor containing 12 random nucleotides labeled each cDNA molecule. TCRdb re-derived calls from the 5' RACE reads in MiXCR, one entry per CDR3 protein. The sample carries 850,000 to 1,000,000 distinct CDR3 sequences, roughly 51% recorded once. Turning to this clonotype: The target antigen is unknown.

Germline V gene lookup returns CDR1 MGHRA and CDR2 YSYEKL. With 0 bases removed from V and 8 bases from J, the gap between germline ends came to 13 bases. There are 14 residues in the CDR3. The chain is built from TRBV4-1 and TRBJ2-5; D may match TRBD1 or TRBD2 (5 bases each). This clonotype was sampled from a woman aged 60-75 years in good health. The sequencing input was blood. The DNA for the CDR3 is TGCGCCAGCAGCCAAGAAGTCAGGGAGTTAACCCAGTACTTC. Protein product: CASSQEVRELTQYF.